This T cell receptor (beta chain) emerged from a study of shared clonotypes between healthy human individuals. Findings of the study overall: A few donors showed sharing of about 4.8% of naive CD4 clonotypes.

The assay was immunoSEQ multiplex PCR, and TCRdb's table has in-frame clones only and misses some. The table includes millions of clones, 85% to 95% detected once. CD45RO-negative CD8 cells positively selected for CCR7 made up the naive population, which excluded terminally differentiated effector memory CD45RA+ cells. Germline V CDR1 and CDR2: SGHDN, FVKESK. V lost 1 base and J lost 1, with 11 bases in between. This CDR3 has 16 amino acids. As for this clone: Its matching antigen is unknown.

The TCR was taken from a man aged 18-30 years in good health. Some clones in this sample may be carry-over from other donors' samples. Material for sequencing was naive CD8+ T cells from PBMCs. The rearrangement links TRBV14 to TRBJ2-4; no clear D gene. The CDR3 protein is CASSQVSLGAKNIQYF. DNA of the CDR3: TGTGCCAGCAGCCAAGTGTCCTTGGGGGCCAAAAACATTCAGTACTTC.